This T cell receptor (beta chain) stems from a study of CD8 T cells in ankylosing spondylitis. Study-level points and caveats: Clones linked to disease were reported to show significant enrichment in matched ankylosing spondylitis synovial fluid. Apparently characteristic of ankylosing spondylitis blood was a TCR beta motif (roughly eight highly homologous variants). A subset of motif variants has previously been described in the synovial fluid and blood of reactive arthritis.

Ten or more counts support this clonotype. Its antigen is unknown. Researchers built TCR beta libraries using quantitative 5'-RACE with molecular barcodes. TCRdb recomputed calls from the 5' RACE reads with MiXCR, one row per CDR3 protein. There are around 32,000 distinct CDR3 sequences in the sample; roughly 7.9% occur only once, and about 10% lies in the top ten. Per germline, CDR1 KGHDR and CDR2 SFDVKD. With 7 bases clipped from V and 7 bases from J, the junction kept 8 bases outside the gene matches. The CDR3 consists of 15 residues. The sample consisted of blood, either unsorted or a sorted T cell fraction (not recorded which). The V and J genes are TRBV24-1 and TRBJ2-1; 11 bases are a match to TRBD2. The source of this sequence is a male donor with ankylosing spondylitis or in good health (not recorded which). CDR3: CATSVLAGGRNEQFF. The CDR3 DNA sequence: TGTGCCACCAGCGTTCTAGCGGGAGGTAGGAATGAGCAGTTCTTC.